Sequencing of this T cell receptor (beta chain) was carried out in a study of breast tumors, draining lymph nodes, adjacent tissues. Study results and caveats: Luminal-like breast cancer showed significantly higher tumor–nontumor repertoire similarity than basal-like. Tumor T cell lymph node origin was a supported hypothesis, not proven. Findings are consistent with lymph node origin and intratumoral expansion of most tumor T cells. Tumors had less TCR diversity than lymph nodes, more than nontumor tissue.

TCRdb recomputed calls from the multiplex PCR reads with MiXCR, one row per CDR3 protein. The table shows around 300,000 distinct CDR3 sequences, with more than 30% occurring only once. This CDR3 has 15 amino acids. The V and J ends lost 8 bases and 5 bases respectively, with 18 bases between them. The germline gives CDR1 MDHEN, CDR2 SYDVKM. A note on this clonotype: Its antigen is currently unknown.

Samples came from axillary lymph nodes draining the breast cancer. This chain uses TRBV28 with TRBJ2-2; D tentatively fits TRBD1 or TRBD2 (6 bases each). Input material: axillary lymph node tissue. This clonotype was obtained from a female donor with breast cancer. Some clones in this sample may be carry-over from other donors' samples. The DNA for the CDR3 is TGTGCCAGCTCCCTGGGGGGCTCGGGGACCGGGGAGCTGTTTTTT. Amino acids: CASSLGGSGTGELFF.